This T cell receptor (beta chain) originates from a study of vaccination and CD4 T cells after COVID-19. Researchers used the Oncomine TCR Beta short-read assay to sequence DNA from cultured CD4+ T cells. TCRdb passed the PCR reads through MiXCR, listing each CDR3 protein once. The profile shows roughly 15,000 distinct CDR3 sequences, around 30% of them singletons. Regarding treatment: approximately 11-day PBMC culture with coronavirus spike peptide pools or control peptides (ViraFEST assay). On this clonotype: The antigen is not known.

The clonotype originates from a human donor with COVID-19. Sequencing was performed on cultured CD4+ T cells from blood.

The CDR3 coding sequence is TGTGCCAGCAGCCCCCCGGGCGGGGGGGTCCACACAGATACGCAGTATTTT. It yields the protein CASSPPGGGVHTDTQYF. The rearrangement uses TRBV7-2 and TRBJ2-3; 9 bases line up with TRBD2. The CDR3 covers 17 residues. Germline V gene sequence: CDR1 SGHTA, CDR2 FQGNSA. Trimming took 5 bases from V and 2 from J; bases not matched to a gene: 11.